One and the same sample provided the 27 T cell receptor beta chains below, sequenced in a study of prognosis after radiotherapy for stage I lung cancer. Starting from genomic DNA, TCR beta CDR3 was amplified through two-round multiplex PCR. Primers (each specific to one TRBV or TRBJ gene) were used in first-round PCR. TCRdb ran MiXCR on the multiplex PCR reads and lists one entry per CDR3 protein. The sample consists of about 51,000 distinct CDR3 sequences, roughly 35% of them appearing once. The material sequenced was PBMCs, taken before or after stereotactic body radiation therapy (not recorded which). All receptors come from a donor aged 50 or older with non-small cell lung cancer.

This clonotype was seen only once. The chain links TRBV7-3 to TRBJ2-3, with 8 bases lining up with TRBD2. With 4 bases clipped from V and 6 bases from J, the junction kept 12 bases outside the gene matches. CDR3 length equals 16 residues. Germline V gene sequence: CDR1 SGHTA, CDR2 FQGTGA. In DNA form, the CDR3 reads TGTGCCAGCAGCTCATCACTAGCGGTATGGACCGATACGCAGTATTTT. Residues: CASSSSLAVWTDTQYF.

The V call is TRBV11-3, the J call TRBJ2-7; 12 nucleotides align to TRBD2. V lost 5 bases, J lost 2 bases, and 4 bases stayed unmatched. From germline, CDR1 is SGHNT and CDR2 YENEEA. The CDR3 spans 15 residues. CDR3 residues: CASSPTSGSTYEQYF. The CDR3 DNA reads as TGTGCCAGCAGCCCGACTAGCGGGAGTACCTACGAGCAGTACTTC.

The V and J genes are TRBV3-1 and TRBJ2-2; no clear D gene. From germline, CDR1 is LGHDT and CDR2 YNNKEL (reference sequence). Trimming cost V 2 bases and J 2 bases, with 12 bases left between them. The CDR3 has 16 residues. CDR3 DNA: TGTGCCAGCAGCCAAACGTCGATAATAAACACCGGGGAGCTGTTTTTT. It translates to CASSQTSIINTGELFF. The variable domain in full, completed from reference TRBV3-1 and TRBJ2-2, reads DTAVSQTPKYLVTQMGNDKSIKCEQNLGHDTMYWYKQDSKKFLKIMFSYNNKELIINETVPNRFSPKSPDKAHLNLHINSLELGDSAVYFCASSQTSIINTGELFFGEGSRLTVL.

This clonotype has at least ten counts. J is TRBJ2-6 and V is TRBV5-6, with a tentative D call TRBD1 (5 bases). Germline V gene lookup returns CDR1 SGHDT and CDR2 YYEEEE. Trimming removed 4 bases at V and 1 base at J, with 12 bases between. The CDR3 runs to 16 residues. CDR3 nucleotides: TGTGCCAGCAGCGCTGACAGTCTTTCTGGGGCCAACGTCCTGACTTTC. This encodes CASSADSLSGANVLTF.

This clonotype occurred many times. The chain combines TRBV9 with TRBJ2-6; 10 nucleotides line up with TRBD1. The germline CDR1 and CDR2 sequences are SGDLS and YYNGEE. CDR3 length: 14 amino acids. V lost 3 bases, J lost 12 bases, and 6 bases stayed unmatched. The CDR3 region has the DNA TGTGCCAGCAGCGGACAGGGGGCGATATCCGTCCTGACTTTC. The encoded protein is CASSGQGAISVLTF.

This clonotype came up many times. In DNA form, the CDR3 reads TGTGCCAGCAGTTCGAACCAGCCGGGACCCAATGAGCAGTTCTTC. Its protein is CASSSNQPGPNEQFF. The chain recombines TRBV27 with TRBJ2-1; D tentatively reads TRBD1 or TRBD2 (5 bases each). This CDR3 has 15 amino acids. CDR1 MNHEY and CDR2 SMNVEV come from the germline V gene (reference sequence). Trimming pared 4 bases from V and 6 bases from J, leaving 16 bases between.

This clonotype occurred many times. This rearrangement joins TRBV5-6 to TRBJ2-7; the D is unclear. There are 15 residues in the CDR3. Between the trimmed V and J ends, which lost 3 bases and 0 bases, there was a span of 13 bases. Looked up from germline, CDR1 is SGHDT and CDR2 is YYEEEE. This CDR3 reads CASSSRTKLSYEQYF. The CDR3 DNA reads as TGTGCCAGCAGCTCGAGAACAAAACTCTCCTACGAGCAGTACTTC. Full variable domain (outside the CDR3, taken from reference TRBV5-6 and TRBJ2-7): DAGVTQSPTHLIKTRGQQVTLRCSPKSGHDTVSWYQQALGQGPQFIFQYYEEEERQRGNFPDRFSGHQFPNYSSELNVNALLLGDSALYLCASSSRTKLSYEQYFGPGTRLTVT.

This clonotype occurred many times. The chain has TRBV19 and TRBJ1-2; 7 nucleotides align to TRBD1. This CDR3 contains 13 residues. V shed 8 bases and J 2 bases; nucleotides not matched to a gene: 5. CDR1 and CDR2 (germline): LNHDA, SQIVND (reference sequence). CDR3 region: CASAQGENYGYTF. CDR3 bases: TGTGCCAGTGCGCAGGGGGAGAACTATGGCTACACCTTC.

This clonotype came up many times. This sequence joins TRBV5-4 and TRBJ1-2; D is perhaps TRBD1 (5 bases). CDR3 size: 15 residues. V lost 3 bases, J lost 6 bases, and 18 bases lay in between. Germline V gene sequence: CDR1 SGHNT, CDR2 YYREEE (reference sequence). CDR3 residues: CASSWGILPRDGYTF. The CDR3 bases are TGTGCCAGCAGCTGGGGGATCCTTCCCAGGGATGGCTACACCTTC.

The J gene is TRBJ2-3, the V gene TRBV19; D possibly corresponds to TRBD2 (6 bases). V was clipped by 8 bases and J by 1 base, with 10 bases between them. This CDR3 comprises 13 residues. The germline V gene encodes CDR1 LNHDA and CDR2 SQIVND (reference sequence). Here the CDR3 reads CASGGSGTDTQYF. The DNA of the CDR3 is TGTGCCAGTGGGGGGTCAGGCACAGATACGCAGTATTTT.

Ten or more counts support this clonotype. The chain employs TRBV5-1 and TRBJ1-1; 8 positions match TRBD1. V lost 1 base, J lost 4 bases, and 9 bases stayed unmatched. The germline V gene encodes CDR1 SGHRS and CDR2 YFSETQ. The CDR3 is 16 residues long. This chain's CDR3 is CASSLTAGGEGTEAFF. As DNA, the CDR3 is TGCGCCAGCAGCTTGACGGCAGGGGGCGAGGGCACTGAAGCTTTCTTT.

With regard to this clonotype: A much larger clone differs by one base, so this may be a read error. The rearrangement links TRBV12-3 or TRBV12-4 to TRBJ1-4; 7 bases are shared with TRBD1. J lost 5 bases, V lost 5 bases, and 17 bases had no gene match. CDR3 size: 18 residues. In DNA form, the CDR3 reads TGTGCCAGCAGTCCCTCCCCGGTACAGGGGAGATTCAATGAAAAACTGTTTTTT. Its protein is CASSPSPVQGRFNEKLFF.

This clonotype was observed many times. This chain connects TRBV12-3 or TRBV12-4 to TRBJ2-7; 7 positions match TRBD1. Trimming at V came to 6 bases and at J to 3 bases, leaving 5 bases not matched to a gene. This CDR3 spans 13 amino acids. The CDR3 nucleotides are TGTGCCAGCAGACAAAGGACAGGCTACGAGCAGTACTTC. Protein product: CASRQRTGYEQYF.

This clonotype came up many times. The chain has TRBV3-1 and TRBJ2-2; TRBD2 agrees at 8 bases. V dropped 5 bases and J dropped 6; count of bases not matched to a gene: 11. The CDR3 extends over 16 amino acids. Germline values: CDR1 LGHDT, CDR2 YNNKEL (reference sequence). CDR3 in amino acids: CASSVTSDPGAGELFF. In nucleotides, the CDR3 is TGTGCCAGCAGCGTGACTAGCGACCCTGGGGCCGGGGAGCTGTTTTTT. Full variable domain (rest looked up from reference TRBV3-1 and TRBJ2-2): DTAVSQTPKYLVTQMGNDKSIKCEQNLGHDTMYWYKQDSKKFLKIMFSYNNKELIINETVPNRFSPKSPDKAHLNLHINSLELGDSAVYFCASSVTSDPGAGELFFGEGSRLTVL.

This clonotype occurred many times. V and J are TRBV19 and TRBJ2-7; 8 positions agree with TRBD2. Per the germline V gene, CDR1 is LNHDA and CDR2 is SQIVND (reference sequence). V was pared by 1 base and J by 6 bases, with 11 bases of the junction left unmatched. The CDR3 contains 16 residues. CDR3 loop: CASSIVRGTSFGEQYF. The DNA of the CDR3 is TGTGCCAGTAGTATAGTGAGGGGGACTAGTTTCGGCGAGCAGTACTTC.

This clonotype appeared many times. The chain is built from TRBV20-1 and TRBJ2-7; the D is unclear. CDR1 is DFQATT and CDR2 is SNEGSKA in the germline V gene (reference sequence). The V end lost 4 bases, the J end lost 0 bases, and 16 bases lay between the germline ends. This CDR3 contains 15 residues. The chain's CDR3 is CSATRPDRHSYEQYF. The DNA for the CDR3 is TGCAGTGCTACACGGCCGGACCGCCACTCCTACGAGCAGTACTTC.

J is TRBJ2-4 and V is TRBV18; D may match TRBD1 or TRBD2 (5 bases each). Trimming cost V 3 bases and J 8 bases, with 14 bases left between them. The germline gives CDR1 KGHSH, CDR2 LQKENI. The CDR3 is 14 residues long. The CDR3 bases are TGTGCCAGCTCACCCCCAGGGAGATCGGACATTCAGTACTTC. Translation gives CASSPPGRSDIQYF.

There are many counts of this clonotype. The CDR3, as DNA: TGTGCCAGCAGAAGAAGGGAAAGGAACACTGAAGCTTTCTTT. It codes for CASRRRERNTEAFF. The chain links TRBV6-2 or TRBV6-3 to TRBJ1-1; no firm D call. This CDR3 is built from 14 residues. CDR1 and CDR2 from the germline V gene are MNHEY and SVGEGT. Trimming stripped 6 bases from V and 1 base from J, with 12 bases between.

The sample holds many counts of this clonotype. This chain links TRBV18 with TRBJ1-5, with 8 nucleotides matching TRBD1. The CDR3 covers 15 residues. Germline CDR1 is KGHSH and CDR2 is LQKENI. V lost 6 bases, J lost 2 bases, and 6 bases stayed unmatched. CDR3 in DNA: TGTGCCAGCTCGCCGGGACAGGCCGGCAATCAGCCCCAGCATTTT. It yields the protein CASSPGQAGNQPQHF.

V and J are TRBV4-3 and TRBJ2-7, with 7 positions matching TRBD1. V was clipped by 1 base and J by 4 bases; unmatched bases: 13. This CDR3 spans 17 amino acids. Germline V lookup: CDR1 LGHNA, CDR2 YSLEER. The CDR3 region is CASSQVWYRGKVYEQYF. The CDR3 DNA reads as TGCGCCAGCAGCCAAGTCTGGTACAGGGGAAAAGTTTACGAGCAGTACTTC.

Ten or more counts support this clonotype. The V call is TRBV19, the J call TRBJ1-1, with D possibly TRBD1 on 5 matching bases. The V gene's germline CDR1 is LNHDA and CDR2 SQIVND (reference sequence). The CDR3 extends over 13 amino acids. V lost 3 bases, J lost 6 bases, and 11 bases lay in between. CDR3 in DNA: TGTGCCAGTAGTATTCTCAGGGCGGCTGAAGCTTTCTTT. This encodes CASSILRAAEAFF.

This sequence joins TRBV9 and TRBJ2-2, with 9 bases aligning to TRBD1. J was trimmed by 2 bases and V by 4 bases; bases with no gene match: 0. The CDR3 length is 14 residues. Germline V CDR1 and CDR2: SGDLS, YYNGEE. CDR3 in DNA: TGTGCCAGCAGCACAGGGGGCAACACCGGGGAGCTGTTTTTT. Translating gives CASSTGGNTGELFF.

Of note for this clonotype: This may arise from a read error, as a much more abundant clone is one base away. The J gene is TRBJ2-2, the V gene TRBV12-3 or TRBV12-4; perhaps D is TRBD1 or TRBD2 (5 bases each). The CDR3 is 13 residues long. CDR3 sequence (DNA): TGTGCCAGCCGGCGCAGGGAGACCGGGGAGCCGTTTTTT. Translating gives CASRRRETGEPFF.

This clonotype showed up many times. CDR3 sequence reads: CAWGTRTYEQYF. The CDR3 bases are TGTGCCTGGGGGACAAGGACCTACGAGCAGTACTTC. The J gene is TRBJ2-7, the V gene TRBV30, with D maybe TRBD1 (6 bases). Germline CDR1 is GTSNPN and CDR2 is SVGIG (reference sequence). Trimming removed 5 bases at V and 2 bases at J, with 10 bases between. The CDR3 sequence is 12 residues long.

This clonotype showed up many times. The chain couples TRBV4-3 to TRBJ2-7; D gene ambiguous. This CDR3 is built from 18 residues. The ends were cut back, 0 bases at V and 5 bases at J, with 23 bases in the middle. From germline, CDR1 is LGHNA and CDR2 YSLEER. CDR3 nucleotides: TGCGCCAGCAGCCAAGAGACCGCCGTCCCCACCTACGTTCACGAGCAGTACTTC. Its translation is CASSQETAVPTYVHEQYF.

Notes on this clonotype: A far bigger clonotype differs at one base, so this is likely a read error. This chain links TRBV6-2 or TRBV6-3 with TRBJ2-3; 14 bases map to TRBD2. The CDR3 totals 19 residues. The germline V gene encodes CDR1 MNHEY and CDR2 SVGEGT. This CDR3 is CAISESSGTSGSATDTQYF. The CDR3 DNA reads as TGTGCCATCAGTGAAAGTTCCGGGACTAGCGGGAGTGCCACAGATACGCAGTATTTT.

With regard to this clonotype: This likely stems from a read error, as it lies one base from a far larger clone. This chain uses TRBV7-9 with TRBJ1-1; no firm D call. Trimming cost V 1 base and J 2 bases, with 5 bases left between them. The CDR3 sequence is 13 residues long. Germline V gene lookup returns CDR1 SEHNR and CDR2 FQNEAQ (reference sequence). The CDR3 protein is CASSLGANTEAFF. The CDR3 nucleotides are TGTGCCAGCAGCTTAGGGGCCAACACTGAAGCTTTCTTT.